This is a list of T cell receptor beta chains from one sample in a study of neurological immune-mediated disorders. TCRdb analysed the 5' RACE reads with MiXCR anew, one entry per CDR3 protein. The sample contains tens of thousands of distinct CDR3 sequences, under 4.5% of which appear only once. The sequencing input was PBMCs. Receptors originate from a woman in her 30s with multiple sclerosis. The CDR3 runs from the conserved cysteine through the conserved F or W. D genes are given only for firm matches. Size is stated as once, few, many, or a class for an expanded clone.

clone size	D gene	V gene	J gene	CDR3 DNA	CDR3 protein
many	TRBD1	TRBV10-3	TRBJ1-6	TGTGCCACATGGACAGGGTCGTCCCCCCTCCACTTT	CATWTGSSPLHF
many	-	TRBV7-2	TRBJ1-3	TGTGCCAGCAGCTTCGACGGGGGGGCAGGAAACACCATATATTTT	CASSFDGGAGNTIYF
few	-	TRBV20-1	TRBJ2-7	TGCAGTGCTAGAGATACGGGCAACGAGCAGTACTTC	CSARDTGNEQYF
many	-	TRBV27	TRBJ2-2	TGTGCCAGCAGTCCCCGGTCCGGGGAGCTGTTTTTT	CASSPRSGELFF
many	TRBD1	TRBV27	TRBJ1-5	TGTGCCAGCAGTTCGGAGACAGGGCGCCATCAGCCCCAGCATTTT	CASSSETGRHQPQHF
many	TRBD2	TRBV12-3/TRBV12-4	TRBJ2-5	TGTGCCAGCAGTTTCTGGCGGGAGAAGGGTGAGACCCAGTACTTC	CASSFWREKGETQYF
many	TRBD2	TRBV4-1	TRBJ2-3	TGCGCCAGCAGCCTGGGGAGCGGGGGGGGGTCAGATACGCAGTATTTT	CASSLGSGGGSDTQYF
many	TRBD2	TRBV3-1	TRBJ2-5	TGTGCCAGCAGCCCATTTAGCGGGGGACGAGAAGAGACCCAGTACTTC	CASSPFSGGREETQYF
many	-	TRBV20-1	TRBJ1-4	TGCAGTGCTCCCCGAGGGCAGAGATATGAAAAACTGTTTTTT	CSAPRGQRYEKLFF
many	TRBD2	TRBV10-3	TRBJ2-2	TGTGCCATCAGAGGACTAGCAACCGGGGAGCTGTTTTTT	CAIRGLATGELFF
many	-	TRBV5-6	TRBJ1-6	TGTGCCAGCAGCTGGACAGTCCGAGGGAATAATTCACCCCTCAACTTT	CASSWTVRGNNSPLNF
many	-	TRBV20-1	TRBJ2-1	TGCAGTGCCCCTCGGGAGAGCTCCTACAATGAGCAGTTCTTC	CSAPRESSYNEQFF
many	-	TRBV10-2	TRBJ1-5	TGCGCCAGCAGACCAGGGGTGATTGAGCCCCAGAATTTT	CASRPGVIEPQNF
few	TRBD1	TRBV7-2	TRBJ2-5	TGTGCCAGCAGCACGGGACAGGGTAGCGGGACCCAGTACTTC	CASSTGQGSGTQYF
many	TRBD1	TRBV7-9	TRBJ2-7	TGTGCCAGCAGCCACAGGGACAGGGTATTTGAGCAGTACTTC	CASSHRDRVFEQYF
few	-	TRBV4-1	TRBJ1-6	TGCGCCAGCAGCCAAGTGGCCCTTTCACCCCTCAACTTT	CASSQVALSPLNF
many	TRBD2	TRBV5-1	TRBJ2-3	TGCGCCAGCAGACTAGCGGGGGGGTCCACAGATACGCAGTATTTT	CASRLAGGSTDTQYF
many	-	TRBV10-3	TRBJ1-1	TGTGCCATCAGTGAGTCGGGTAGCACTGAAGCTTTCTTT	CAISESGSTEAFF
many	-	TRBV6-1	TRBJ1-5	TGTGCCAGCAGTGATATATTCAATCAGCCCCAGCATTTT	CASSDIFNQPQHF
many	TRBD1	TRBV5-1	TRBJ1-1	TGCGCCAGCAGCTTTTCAGGGGGCACTGAAGCTTTCTTT	CASSFSGGTEAFF
many	TRBD1	TRBV6-6	TRBJ2-5	TGTGCCAGCCGGGACAGCCAAGAGACCCAGTACTTC	CASRDSQETQYF
many	-	TRBV12-3/TRBV12-4	TRBJ2-1	TGTGCCAGCAGTTCCGACAGGATGAAGTTCTTC	CASSSDRMKFF
many	TRBD2	TRBV5-1	TRBJ2-7	TGCGCCAGCAGCTTGGACCCGGGAGGAGCCTACGAGCAGTACTTC	CASSLDPGGAYEQYF
few	-	TRBV28	TRBJ2-6	TGTGCCAGCAGTTTGGGTGGGAGCTTTGGGGCCAACGTCCTGACTTTC	CASSLGGSFGANVLTF
many	-	TRBV9	TRBJ2-3	TGTGCCAGCAGCGTAGATCGGGGTAGCTCCGCAGATACGCAGTATTTT	CASSVDRGSSADTQYF